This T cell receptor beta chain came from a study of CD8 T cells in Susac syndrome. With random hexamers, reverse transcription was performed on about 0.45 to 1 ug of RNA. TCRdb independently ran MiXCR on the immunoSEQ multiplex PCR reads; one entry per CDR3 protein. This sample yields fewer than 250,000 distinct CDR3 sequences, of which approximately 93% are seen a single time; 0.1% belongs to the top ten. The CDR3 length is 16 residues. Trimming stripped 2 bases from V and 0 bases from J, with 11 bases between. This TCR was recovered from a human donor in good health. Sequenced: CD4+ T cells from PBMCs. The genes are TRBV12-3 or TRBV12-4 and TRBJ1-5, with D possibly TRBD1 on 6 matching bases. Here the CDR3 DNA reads TGTGCCAGCAGTTTACACAGGGTCCATAGCAATCAGCCCCAGCATTTT. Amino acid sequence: CASSLHRVHSNQPQHF.